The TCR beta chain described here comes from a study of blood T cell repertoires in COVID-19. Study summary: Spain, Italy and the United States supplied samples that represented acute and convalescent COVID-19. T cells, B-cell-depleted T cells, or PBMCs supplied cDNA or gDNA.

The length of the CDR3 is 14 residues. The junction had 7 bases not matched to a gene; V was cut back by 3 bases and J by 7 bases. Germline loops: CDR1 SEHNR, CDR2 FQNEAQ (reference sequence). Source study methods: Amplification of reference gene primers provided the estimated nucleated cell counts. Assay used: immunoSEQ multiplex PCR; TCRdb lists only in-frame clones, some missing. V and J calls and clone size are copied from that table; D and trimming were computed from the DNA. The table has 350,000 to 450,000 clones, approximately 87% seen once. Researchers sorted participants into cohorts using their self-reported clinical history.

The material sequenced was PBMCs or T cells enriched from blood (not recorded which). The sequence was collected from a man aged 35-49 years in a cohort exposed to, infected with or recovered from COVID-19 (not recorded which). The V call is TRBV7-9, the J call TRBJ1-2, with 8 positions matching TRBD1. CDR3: CASSFSGQGGGYTF. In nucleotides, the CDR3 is TGTGCCAGCAGCTTTAGCGGACAGGGAGGTGGCTACACCTTC.